Listed here are 32 T cell receptor beta chains from one sample, sequenced in a study of neurological immune-mediated disorders. Each CDR3 protein is one row after TCRdb ran MiXCR on the 5' RACE reads. Altogether 57,000 or so distinct CDR3 sequences are present, about an eighth being singletons, with the ten largest covering approximately 1.8%. Sequencing input: PBMCs. All receptors derive from a man in his 60s in good health.

This clonotype was counted many times. This chain uses TRBV3-1 with TRBJ2-7; D is possibly TRBD1 (6 bases). The V gene's germline CDR1 is LGHDT and CDR2 YNNKEL (reference sequence). Trimming removed 0 bases from V and 7 bases from J, with 22 bases in between. The CDR3 has 17 amino acids. CDR3 sequence: CASSQDGAGQSYREQYF. CDR3 sequence (DNA): TGTGCCAGCAGCCAAGATGGCGCCGGACAGTCGTATCGGGAGCAGTACTTC.

CDR3 nucleotide sequence: TGCGCCAGCAGCCGAGATTACGGATACTCCTACGAGCAGTACTTC. It encodes CASSRDYGYSYEQYF. The genes are TRBV4-3 and TRBJ2-7; D is uncertain. This CDR3 region has 15 residues. Germline CDR1 and CDR2: LGHNA and YSLEER. V was clipped by 4 bases and J by 0 bases, with 13 bases between them.

This clonotype was found many times. The gene calls are TRBV12-3 or TRBV12-4 and TRBJ1-5; 10 bases agree with TRBD1. The CDR3 is 16 residues long. Trimming removed 6 bases from V and 0 bases from J; junction bases left unmatched: 5. In nucleotides, the CDR3 is TGTGCCAGCAGCCCTGGGACAGGGGTTAGCAATCAGCCCCAGCATTTT. Protein sequence: CASSPGTGVSNQPQHF.

This clonotype was picked up many times. The chain employs TRBV7-2 and TRBJ2-6; 7 bases line up with TRBD1. From germline, CDR1 is SGHTA and CDR2 FQGNSA. V trimming: 5 bases; J trimming: 2 bases; junction bases outside the gene matches: 3. The length of the CDR3 is 15 residues. The CDR3 loop reads CASSLQGTGANVLTF. The DNA of the CDR3 is TGTGCCAGCAGCCTACAGGGGACTGGGGCCAACGTCCTGACTTTC.

The rearrangement links TRBV5-1 to TRBJ1-3; weak D call: TRBD1 (5 bases). V was trimmed by 3 bases and J by 0 bases, leaving 10 bases between them. The CDR3 has 15 residues. Germline V gene data show CDR1 as SGHRS and CDR2 as YFSETQ. CDR3 protein: CASSSGTASGNTIYF. As DNA, the CDR3 is TGCGCCAGCAGCTCCGGGACGGCCTCTGGAAACACCATATATTTT.

On this clonotype itself: One end of the junction is discordant with germline, which a read error may explain. The V call is TRBV5-1, the J call TRBJ2-7; no reliable D call. CDR3 size: 12 residues. CDR1 SGHRS and CDR2 YFSETQ come from the germline V gene. The CDR3 sequence: CANSETLSEQYF. The CDR3 DNA follows: TGCGCCAACAGCGAGACGCTTAGCGAGCAGTACTTC.

This clonotype appeared many times. This chain connects TRBV7-2 to TRBJ1-1; 10 nucleotides agree with TRBD1. This CDR3 contains 15 residues. With 5 bases clipped from V and 7 bases from J, the junction kept 10 bases outside the gene matches. Germline V gives CDR1 SGHTA, CDR2 FQGNSA. CDR3 sequence: CASSRGQGGIYEAFF. DNA of the CDR3: TGTGCCAGCAGCCGAGGACAGGGGGGAATATATGAAGCTTTCTTT.

This clonotype has at least ten counts. The chain links TRBV5-1 to TRBJ2-2, with D possibly matching TRBD1 (5 bases). Germline lookup yields CDR1 SGHRS and CDR2 YFSETQ. CDR3 length: 14 amino acids. The V and J ends lost 4 bases and 6 bases respectively, with 13 bases between them. In DNA form, the CDR3 reads TGCGCCAGCAGCGCGCAGGGTTCCCCCGGGGAGCTGTTTTTT. Translating it yields CASSAQGSPGELFF.

This clonotype was counted at least ten times. The rearrangement links TRBV7-3 to TRBJ2-1, with unresolved D. The CDR3 spans 11 residues. Germline CDR1 reads SGHTA; CDR2 reads FQGTGA. V dropped 6 bases and J dropped 7 bases, with 7 bases sitting between them. For the CDR3, the DNA is TGTGCCAGCAGTCCTGGTAATGAGCAGTTCTTC. This gives the protein CASSPGNEQFF.

This clonotype was recorded at least ten times. The rearrangement joins TRBV20-1 to TRBJ1-1; D gene unclear. Germline V CDR1 and CDR2: DFQATT, SNEGSKA (reference sequence). The CDR3 is 13 residues long. V lost 5 bases and J 3 bases, leaving 13 bases between the germline ends. CDR3 region: CSADRVGDTEAFF. CDR3 nucleotides: TGCAGTGCTGATAGGGTCGGGGACACTGAAGCTTTCTTT.

As regards this clonotype: It is unclear where the CDR3 begins or ends on the DNA, so no DNA is shown, and the CDR3 is as TCRdb lists it. This chain joins TRBV29-1 and TRBJ2-7; TRBD2 is the table's D call and was not checked against the DNA. The CDR3 adds up to 22 amino acids, both ends counted. Germline V gene data show CDR1 as SQVTM and CDR2 as ANQGSEA. The CDR3 loop reads CSVAGERDSGANVLTFGGEQYF.

This clonotype was detected ten times or more. CDR3 bases: TGTGCCACCAGCAGAGATCATGGTCGGGATTTCACAGATACGCAGTATTTT. This gives the protein CATSRDHGRDFTDTQYF. V and J are TRBV15 and TRBJ2-3; a weak D match, TRBD2 (5 bases). The CDR3 totals 17 residues. The germline gives CDR1 LNHNV, CDR2 YYDKDF (reference sequence). V was cut by 0 bases and J by 2 bases, with 15 bases left in between.

Regarding this clonotype: The CDR3 does not end in the conserved phenylalanine or tryptophan, so this is likely a read error. The chain links TRBV9 to TRBJ2-2; D may correspond to TRBD1 or TRBD2 (5 bases each). Germline V CDR1 and CDR2: SGDLS, YYNGEE. V shed 4 bases and J shed 1 base, with 14 bases lying between them. The CDR3 covers 16 residues. The CDR3 spells CASSPRVGENTGELFL. CDR3 coding DNA: TGTGCCAGCAGCCCCCGTGTGGGGGAGAACACCGGGGAGCTGTTTTTA.

In regard to this clonotype: This may come from a read error, since a much larger clone is one base off. The CDR3 does not end in the conserved phenylalanine or tryptophan, so this is likely a read error. V gene TRBV6-5 combines with J gene TRBJ2-7; D call uncertain. The CDR3 has 14 amino acids. Trimming cost V 2 bases and J 2 bases, with 10 bases left between them. Germline loops: CDR1 MNHEY, CDR2 SVGAGI. The CDR3 reads CASSYGPDTYEQYI. The DNA for the CDR3 is TGTGCCAGCAGTTACGGTCCAGATACCTACGAGCAGTACATC.

This clonotype was detected ten times or more. V gene TRBV4-3 combines with J gene TRBJ2-1, with 13 bases identical to TRBD2. In germline, CDR1 is LGHNA, CDR2 YSLEER. V lost 3 bases, J lost 6 bases, and 2 bases stayed unmatched. CDR3 size: 15 residues. The CDR3 DNA sequence: TGCGCCAGCAGCCAGGGACTAGCGGGGACCAATGAGCAGTTCTTC. Its protein is CASSQGLAGTNEQFF.

This clonotype was counted many times. The chain carries TRBV24-1 and TRBJ1-1, with no clear D. This CDR3 is built from 13 residues. Trimming shortened V by 2 bases and J by 10 bases, and 13 bases separated the two germline ends. Germline CDR1 KGHDR, CDR2 SFDVKD. The CDR3 sequence: CATSDSSNKAAFF. CDR3 DNA sequence: TGTGCCACCAGTGATTCGAGTAACAAAGCAGCTTTCTTT.

This clonotype showed up many times. The CDR3 sequence is CASSRDRGIGANVLTF. The DNA for the CDR3 is TGTGCCAGCAGTCGGGACAGGGGAATTGGGGCCAACGTCCTGACTTTC. The rearrangement joins TRBV27 to TRBJ2-6; 10 positions match TRBD1. This CDR3 is 16 amino acids long. Germline-derived CDR1 and CDR2 are MNHEY and SMNVEV (reference sequence). With 5 bases clipped from V and 3 bases from J, the junction kept 4 bases outside the gene matches.

In this sample, this clonotype turned up many times. This rearrangement joins TRBV25-1 to TRBJ2-5; D not certain. The V gene's germline CDR1 is MGHDK and CDR2 SYGVNS. Trimming shortened V by 0 bases and J by 2 bases, and 10 bases separated the two germline ends. There are 15 residues in the CDR3. CDR3 sequence (DNA): TGTGCCAGCAGTGAATATTCAGGCAGACAAGAGACCCAGTACTTC. Translation gives CASSEYSGRQETQYF.

Points on this clonotype: A read error is possible here, since a much larger clone lies one base away. The CDR3 loop reads CASSLGQGVFKQPQHF. In nucleotides, the CDR3 is TGTGCCAGCAGCTTGGGACAGGGGGTTTTCAAACAGCCCCAGCATTTT. The gene calls are TRBV7-9 and TRBJ1-5; TRBD1 agrees at 11 bases. Germline V gene data show CDR1 as SEHNR and CDR2 as FQNEAQ (reference sequence). The CDR3 consists of 16 residues. With V trimmed by 3 bases and J by 7 bases, 8 bases remained unmatched.

This clonotype was counted at least ten times. The chain carries TRBV11-2 and TRBJ2-1, with a tentative D call TRBD1 (6 bases). The CDR3 totals 13 residues. Trimming took 5 bases from V and 7 from J, leaving 12 bases between them. Germline CDR1 is SGHAT and CDR2 is FQNNGV. In nucleotides, the CDR3 is TGTGCCAGCAGCCTAGCCCAGGGGAATGAGCAGTTCTTC. It is translated as CASSLAQGNEQFF.

Remarks on this clonotype: It may be a read error: a sequence one base away is much more abundant. This chain uses TRBV7-2 with TRBJ2-5, with no clear D. Germline CDR1 reads SGHTA; CDR2 reads FQGNSA. The CDR3 runs 16 residues. In nucleotides, the CDR3 is TGTGCCAACAGCTTTCATGCGGCACAAGTAAAAGAGACCCAGTACTTC. Translated, it gives CANSFHAAQVKETQYF.

This clonotype was seen ten or more times. CDR3 in amino acids: CASSPKGSLGGNQPQHF. CDR3 DNA: TGTGCCAGCAGCCCTAAGGGATCTCTGGGGGGCAATCAGCCCCAGCATTTT. This sequence joins TRBV7-2 and TRBJ1-5; weak D call: TRBD1 (5 bases). Per the germline V gene, CDR1 is SGHTA and CDR2 is FQGNSA. The V and J ends lost 5 bases and 2 bases respectively, with 19 bases between them. This CDR3 region has 17 residues.

The table lists this clonotype with many counts. The V call is TRBV10-3, the J call TRBJ1-3; D call uncertain. V dropped 1 base and J dropped 0 bases, with 10 bases sitting between them. In germline, CDR1 is ENHRY, CDR2 SYGVKD. The CDR3 consists of 16 residues. CDR3: CAISELAASSGNTIYF. The CDR3 coding sequence is TGTGCCATCAGTGAGTTGGCCGCCAGCTCTGGAAACACCATATATTTT.

Ten or more counts support this clonotype. The chain links TRBV20-1 to TRBJ1-5; weak D call: TRBD1 (5 bases). The CDR3 spans 15 residues. CDR1 is DFQATT and CDR2 is SNEGSKA in the germline V gene (reference sequence). V was pared by 5 bases and J by 1 base, with 15 bases between. CDR3 protein: CSAEYQGESNQPQHF. As DNA, the CDR3 is TGCAGTGCTGAATATCAGGGAGAGAGCAATCAGCCCCAGCATTTT.

This clonotype came up many times. The chain joins TRBV7-2 to TRBJ1-2, with TRBD1 matching over 7 bases. CDR1 and CDR2 from the germline V gene are SGHTA and FQGNSA. V lost 0 bases to trimming and J lost 0 bases; unmatched junction nucleotides: 7. The CDR3 length is 17 residues. The CDR3 sequence: CASSLAGTGVSNYGYTF. The CDR3 DNA reads TGTGCCAGCAGCTTAGCGGGAACAGGGGTCTCTAACTATGGCTACACCTTC.

Ten or more counts support this clonotype. The chain employs TRBV20-1 and TRBJ2-5; 11 bases are shared with TRBD1. This CDR3 spans 14 amino acids. With V trimmed by 6 bases and J by 4 bases, 7 bases remained unmatched. In germline, CDR1 is DFQATT, CDR2 SNEGSKA (reference sequence). The CDR3 bases are TGCAGTGCCAGGGAGGACAGGGGGCCAGAGACCCAGTACTTC. Translated, it gives CSAREDRGPETQYF.

Many counts were recorded for this clonotype. The rearrangement uses TRBV7-6 and TRBJ1-4, with 7 bases that match TRBD1. CDR1 is SGHVS, CDR2 FNYEAQ, per germline. With 5 bases clipped from V and 4 bases from J, the junction kept 7 bases outside the gene matches. The CDR3 has 15 amino acids. The CDR3 sequence is CASSLSDRSNEKLFF. Written as DNA, the CDR3 is TGTGCCAGCAGCCTGTCGGACAGGAGTAATGAAAAACTGTTTTTT.

This clonotype was seen ten or more times. The chain is built from TRBV2 and TRBJ1-5; D uncertain. Trimming left V 2 bases short and J 6 bases short, with 5 bases between. This CDR3 has 12 amino acids. Per germline, CDR1 SNHLY and CDR2 FYNNEI. In nucleotides, the CDR3 is TGTGCCAGCAGTGAAAGTCGTCAGCCCCAGCATTTT. Residues: CASSESRQPQHF.

This clonotype has a count of ten or more. CDR3 amino acids: CAIKDRGGNSPLHF. DNA for the CDR3: TGTGCCATCAAGGACAGGGGAGGTAATTCACCCCTCCACTTT. The chain joins TRBV10-3 to TRBJ1-6; TRBD1 agrees at 9 bases. Germline CDR1 and CDR2: ENHRY and SYGVKD. Trimming took 7 bases from V and 6 from J; bases not matched to a gene: 4. The CDR3 totals 14 residues.

In this sample, this clonotype turned up many times. This chain uses TRBV18 with TRBJ1-2, with TRBD1 matching over 7 bases. The germline V gene has CDR1 KGHSH and CDR2 LQKENI. V was clipped by 8 bases and J by 3 bases; unmatched bases: 9. This CDR3 is built from 14 residues. The CDR3 DNA follows: TGTGCCAGCCGTCTCCGGGACAGTCACTATGGCTACACCTTC. As protein: CASRLRDSHYGYTF.

At least ten counts were recorded for this clonotype. The chain recombines TRBV10-3 with TRBJ2-7, with TRBD2 as a possible D gene (7 bases). Trimming pared 10 bases from V and 3 bases from J, leaving 16 bases between. CDR1 is ENHRY and CDR2 is SYGVKD in the germline V gene. This CDR3 is 13 amino acids long. CDR3 amino acids: CATAGAPGYEQYF. CDR3 nucleotides: TGTGCCACTGCGGGGGCTCCAGGCTACGAGCAGTACTTC.

This clonotype was seen at least ten times. The chain recombines TRBV28 with TRBJ1-1, with D uncertain. Deletions cut 7 bases from V and 4 bases from J, with 16 bases between. The CDR3 covers 14 residues. Germline CDR1 reads MDHEN; CDR2 reads SYDVKM. CDR3: CASTAATRGTEAFF. The CDR3 DNA sequence: TGTGCCAGCACCGCCGCCACCCGGGGCACTGAAGCTTTCTTT.